The rows below give T cell receptor beta chains drawn from one sample of a study of T cells in tuberculosis. Profiling relied on immunoSEQ multiplex PCR, and the TCRdb table lists in-frame clones only, not all of them. Of over 35,000 clones listed, 95% are singletons. The specimen was PBMCs. The source is a donor aged 10-29 years with latent tuberculosis or without tuberculosis infection. Each CDR3 is given with its conserved first and last residue. The D gene is left open where the match is weak. Clone size appears in some rows only: once, few, many, or a class for an expanded clone.

TRBJ2-1 | TRBV18 | TRBD1 | NA | TGTGCCAGCTCACCACCTAGCAGGGGGCTCTATTGGAATGAGCAGTTCTTC | CASSPPSRGLYWNEQFF
TRBJ1-2 | TRBV5-5 | NA | NA | TGTGCCAGCAACTCCGTCTATGGCTACACCTTC | CASNSVYGYTF
TRBJ2-7 | TRBV9 | TRBD1 | NA | TGTGCCAGCAGCGCAGCCCAACAGGGGCTCTACGAGCAGTACTTC | CASSAAQQGLYEQYF
TRBJ1-1 | TRBV6-5 | TRBD1 | NA | TGTGCCAGCAGACGAGGAACAGGGGGCACTGAAGCTTTCTTT | CASRRGTGGTEAFF
TRBJ2-1 | TRBV4-2 | NA | once | TGTGCCAGCAGCCAAGCGACATTCGGGGTGGAGCAGTTCTTC | CASSQATFGVEQFF
TRBJ2-7 | TRBV7-9 | NA | NA | TGTGCCAGCAGCCTACGGACAGGGAGGGACGAGCAGTACTTC | CASSLRTGRDEQYF
TRBJ1-1 | TRBV30 | TRBD1 | NA | TGTGCCTGGAACTGGGACAGGGGACTAGCTTTCTTT | CAWNWDRGLAFF
TRBJ2-5 | TRBV9 | NA | NA | TGTGCCAGCAGCGTCGGACGCCCGGCGGGGGAGACCCAGTACTTC | CASSVGRPAGETQYF
TRBJ2-5 | TRBV5-6 | NA | NA | TGTGCCAGCAGCTTGGCCCCCTCCGCCAGGGGAGAGACCCAGTACTTC | CASSLAPSARGETQYF
TRBJ1-5 | TRBV6-5 | NA | NA | TGTGCCAGCAGTTTGACAGGCGGGTTTAGCAATCAGCCCCAGCATTTT | CASSLTGGFSNQPQHF
TRBJ1-6 | TRBV7-9 | TRBD1 | NA | TGTGCCAGCAGCCCTGAGACAGGGAGTAATTCACCCCTCCACTTT | CASSPETGSNSPLHF
TRBJ2-5 | TRBV30 | NA | NA | TGTGCCTGGAGCATAGGGGAAACGGAGACCCAGTACTTC | CAWSIGETETQYF
TRBJ2-7 | TRBV5-3 | TRBD2 | NA | TGTGCCAGAAGTTATGCCCTAGCGGGGGCCGAGCAGTACTTC | CARSYALAGAEQYF
TRBJ2-3 | TRBV25-1 | NA | few | TGTGCCAGCAGTGAGGAGGGTACAGATACGCAGTATTTT | CASSEEGTDTQYF
TRBJ1-1 | TRBV7-9 | TRBD1 | NA | TGTGCCAGCAGCTCGGTCCGGGACAGAGGGAAAGCTTTCTTT | CASSSVRDRGKAFF
TRBJ1-1 | TRBV28 | NA | NA | TGTGCCAGCAGTCGCGGGACCGGGGCTGAAGCTTTCTTT | CASSRGTGAEAFF
TRBJ1-6 | TRBV18 | NA | NA | TGTGCCAGCTCACCAAAGATCCAGGGGAATTCACCCCTCCACTTT | CASSPKIQGNSPLHF
TRBJ2-4 | TRBV5-6 | TRBD2 | NA | TGTGCCAGCAGCTTGGGAGATCGGACTAGTCAGCTGGCCAAAAACATTCAGTACTTC | CASSLGDRTSQLAKNIQYF
TRBJ2-3 | TRBV4-2 | TRBD1 | NA | TGTGCCAGCAGCCAGAACCCCGGGACAGGGTGGGATACGCAGTATTTT | CASSQNPGTGWDTQYF
TRBJ2-1 | TRBV14 | TRBD1 | NA | TGTGCCAGCAGCCGGGCCGGGACAGGCAACAATGAGCAGTTCTTC | CASSRAGTGNNEQFF
TRBJ1-2 | TRBV14 | NA | NA | TGTGCCAGCAGCCAAGTCACGGCTAACTATGGCTACACCTTC | CASSQVTANYGYTF
TRBJ2-1 | TRBV7-6 | NA | NA | TGTGCCAGCAGCTTAAAGGGGGTTGAGCAGTTCTTC | CASSLKGVEQFF